The 2 T cell receptor beta chains reported below all come from one sample, sequenced in a study of CXCR3-negative and CXCR3-positive naive CD8 T cells. The authors made the TRB cDNA libraries by 5' RACE using UMI labels. Reprocessing the 5' RACE reads, TCRdb reports a single entry for every CDR3 protein and omits DNA. This sample's table has about 80,000 distinct CDR3 sequences. Source material: naive CXCR3- CD8+ T cells from blood. Sample subset: CD45RO-CCR7+CD27+CD95- naive CD8+ T cells lacking CXCR3 (TNR3-). The receptor source for this set is a human donor in good health. Some clones in this sample may be carry-over from other donors' samples.

The rearrangement joins TRBV7-8 to TRBJ2-7; TCRdb selects TRBD1, and the lack of DNA leaves this call unchecked. Germline V gene lookup returns CDR1 SGHVS and CDR2 FQNEAQ. The CDR3 sequence is 16 residues long. The chain's CDR3 is CASSFPRQGISYEQYF.

The rearrangement uses TRBV5-1 and TRBJ2-7; TCRdb indicates TRBD1, and absent DNA this call remains unverified. CDR1 SGHRS and CDR2 YFSETQ come from the germline V gene. This CDR3 comprises 13 residues. CDR3 sequence reads: CASSLQGSDEQYF.